This T cell receptor (beta chain) stems from a study of T cell responses to AZD1222 COVID-19 vaccine. Some clones are missing from TCRdb's copy, which holds only in-frame ones; the method was immunoSEQ multiplex PCR. The data hold about 75,000 clones, with around 86% observed a single time. With respect to this clone: What it binds is not known.

General study points: After the peak T cell response, and only then, were repertoires sampled. There were mostly white British donors and more females than males, and clonal diversity was possibly underestimated. Close to half of all spike-specific TCRs reportedly target regions of the variants that are unmutated. Seropositive at baseline were only a handful of AZD1222 recipients.

The material sequenced was peripheral blood, taken 28 days after the second AZD1222 dose. The source is an adult who received the AZD1222 COVID-19 vaccine.

The chain's CDR3 is CASSFLTTGGSGNTIYF. The DNA of the CDR3 is TGTGCCAGCAGCTTTCTTACTACGGGGGGATCTGGAAACACCATATATTTT. This chain joins TRBV7-2 and TRBJ1-3; D perhaps matches TRBD1 (5 bases). The CDR3 is 17 amino acids. Deletions cut 3 bases from V and 1 base from J, with 16 bases between. Germline lookup yields CDR1 SGHTA and CDR2 FQGNSA.